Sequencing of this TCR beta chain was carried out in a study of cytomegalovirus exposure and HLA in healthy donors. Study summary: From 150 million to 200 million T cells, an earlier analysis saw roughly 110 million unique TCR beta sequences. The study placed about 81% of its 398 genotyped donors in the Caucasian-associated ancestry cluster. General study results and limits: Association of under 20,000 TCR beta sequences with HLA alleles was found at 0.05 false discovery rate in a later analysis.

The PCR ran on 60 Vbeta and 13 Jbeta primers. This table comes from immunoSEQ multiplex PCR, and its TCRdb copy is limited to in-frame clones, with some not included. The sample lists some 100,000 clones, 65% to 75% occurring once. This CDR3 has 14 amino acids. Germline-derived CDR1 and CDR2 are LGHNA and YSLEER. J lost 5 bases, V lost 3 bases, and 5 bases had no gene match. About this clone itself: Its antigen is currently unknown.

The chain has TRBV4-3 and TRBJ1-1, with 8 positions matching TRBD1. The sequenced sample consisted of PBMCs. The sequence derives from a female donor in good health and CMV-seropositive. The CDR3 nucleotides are TGCGCCAGCAGCCAGAGCAGGGGGCGAACTGAAGCTTTCTTT. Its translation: CASSQSRGRTEAFF.